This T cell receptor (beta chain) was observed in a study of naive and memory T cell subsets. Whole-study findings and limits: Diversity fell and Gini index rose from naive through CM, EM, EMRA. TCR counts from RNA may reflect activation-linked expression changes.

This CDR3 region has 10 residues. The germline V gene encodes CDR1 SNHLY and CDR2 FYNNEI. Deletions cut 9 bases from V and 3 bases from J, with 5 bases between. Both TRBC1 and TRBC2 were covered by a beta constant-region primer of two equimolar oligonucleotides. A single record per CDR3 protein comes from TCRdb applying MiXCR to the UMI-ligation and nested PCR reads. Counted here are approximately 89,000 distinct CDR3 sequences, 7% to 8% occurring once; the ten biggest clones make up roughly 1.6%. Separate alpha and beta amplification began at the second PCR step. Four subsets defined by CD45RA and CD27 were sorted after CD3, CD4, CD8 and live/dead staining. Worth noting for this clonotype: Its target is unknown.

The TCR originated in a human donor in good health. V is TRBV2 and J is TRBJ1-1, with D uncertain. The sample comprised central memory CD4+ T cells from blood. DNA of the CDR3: TGTGCCAGACGAGACACTGAAGCTTTCTTT. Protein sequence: CARRDTEAFF. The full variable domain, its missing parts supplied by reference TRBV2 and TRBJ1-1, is EPEVTQTPSHQVTQMGQEVILRCVPISNHLYFYWYRQILGQKVEFLVSFYNNEISEKSEIFDDQFSVERPDGSNFTLKIRSTKLEDSAMYFCARRDTEAFFGQGTRLTVV.